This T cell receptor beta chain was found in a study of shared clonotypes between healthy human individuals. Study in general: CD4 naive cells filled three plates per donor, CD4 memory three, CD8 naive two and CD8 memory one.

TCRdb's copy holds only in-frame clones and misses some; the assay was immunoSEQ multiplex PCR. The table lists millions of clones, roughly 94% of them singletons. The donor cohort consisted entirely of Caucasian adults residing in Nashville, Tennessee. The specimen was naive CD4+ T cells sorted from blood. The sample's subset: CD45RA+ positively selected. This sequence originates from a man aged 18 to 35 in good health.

CDR3 coding DNA: TGTGCCACCAGCAGAGACAGGGAGATTCAGCCCCAGCATTTT. This encodes CATSRDREIQPQHF. V usage is TRBV15 and J usage is TRBJ1-5, with D possibly TRBD1 on 5 matching bases. The CDR3 loop spans 14 amino acids. Germline V gene sequence: CDR1 LNHNV, CDR2 YYDKDF (reference sequence). Trimming took off 0 bases at V and 6 bases at J, with 9 bases between the two ends.